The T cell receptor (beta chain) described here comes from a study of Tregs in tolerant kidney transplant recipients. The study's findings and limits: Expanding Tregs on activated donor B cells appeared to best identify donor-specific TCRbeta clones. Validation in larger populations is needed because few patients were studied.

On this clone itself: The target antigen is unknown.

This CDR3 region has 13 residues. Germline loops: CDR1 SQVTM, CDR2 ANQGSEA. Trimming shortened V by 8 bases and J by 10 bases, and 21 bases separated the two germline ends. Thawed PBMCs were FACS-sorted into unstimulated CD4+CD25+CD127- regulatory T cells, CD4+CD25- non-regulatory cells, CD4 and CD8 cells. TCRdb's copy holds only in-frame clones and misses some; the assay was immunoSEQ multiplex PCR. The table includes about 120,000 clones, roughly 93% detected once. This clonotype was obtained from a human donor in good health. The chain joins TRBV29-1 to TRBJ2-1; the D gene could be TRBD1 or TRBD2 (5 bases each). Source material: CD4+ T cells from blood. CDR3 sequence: CSSRTGTAAEQFF. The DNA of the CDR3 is TGCAGCTCCAGGACTGGGACGGCGGCGGAGCAGTTCTTC.